These 16 T cell receptor beta chains came from one sample sequenced in a study of HIV-infected patients and healthy controls. Approximately 510 ng RNA was reverse transcribed with alpha and beta constant-region primers. Separate chain-specific third strand synthesis with multiplexing indices produced the alpha and beta libraries. TCRdb itself ran the 5' RACE reads through MiXCR, one entry per CDR3 protein. The profile shows under 20,000 distinct CDR3 sequences, approximately 7% of them singletons. No cell fractionation was done, so the repertoire covers all unsorted peripheral blood T cells. The sample comprised blood. The receptors shown here come from an adult in good health.

This clonotype was seen ten or more times. The chain has TRBV5-1 and TRBJ2-2, with D maybe TRBD2 (5 bases). This CDR3 region has 15 residues. Trimming pared 2 bases from V and 0 bases from J, leaving 8 bases between. Per germline, CDR1 SGHRS and CDR2 YFSETQ. The CDR3 region is CASSLGSPNTGELFF. DNA for the CDR3: TGCGCCAGCAGCTTAGGGAGCCCGAACACCGGGGAGCTGTTTTTT.

There are many counts of this clonotype. The chain links TRBV29-1 to TRBJ2-1, with 11 bases lining up with TRBD1. This CDR3 has 16 residues. From germline, CDR1 is SQVTM and CDR2 ANQGSEA. V shed 7 bases, J shed 0 bases, and the junction held 8 bases outside the gene matches. As DNA, the CDR3 is TGCAGCGGGGGACAGGGGGAAAGAAGCTCCTACAATGAGCAGTTCTTC. Its translation is CSGGQGERSSYNEQFF.

The chain combines TRBV6-2 or TRBV6-3 with TRBJ2-7, with 11 positions matching TRBD2. Trimming took 6 bases from V and 7 from J; bases not matched to a gene: 11. The CDR3 covers 15 residues. The germline CDR1 and CDR2 sequences are MNHEY and SVGEGT. For the CDR3, the DNA is TGTGCCAGCAGCACGGGACTAGCGGTCCTCGGAGAGCAGTACTTC. This encodes CASSTGLAVLGEQYF.

This clonotype was observed many times. J is TRBJ2-3 and V is TRBV5-1; D not certain. V shed 5 bases and J shed 5 bases, with 6 bases lying between them. Germline V gene lookup returns CDR1 SGHRS and CDR2 YFSETQ. The CDR3 is made up of 11 amino acids. CDR3 DNA: TGCGCCAGCAGATGGATAGATACGCAGTATTTT. Protein: CASRWIDTQYF.

This clonotype was observed many times. CDR3 DNA sequence: TGTGCCAGCAGTCTACGGGCCTCACGTCTTCTCTACGAGCAGTACTTC. Protein: CASSLRASRLLYEQYF. This rearrangement joins TRBV12-3 or TRBV12-4 to TRBJ2-7; D is unresolved. The CDR3 spans 16 residues. The ends were cut back, 5 bases at V and 3 bases at J, with 20 bases in the middle.

This clonotype has a count of ten or more. The chain links TRBV11-3 to TRBJ2-2; D is possibly TRBD1 (6 bases). Between the trimmed V and J ends, which lost 7 bases and 0 bases, there was a span of 9 bases. The CDR3 has 14 residues. Germline V gives CDR1 SGHNT, CDR2 YENEEA. The DNA of the CDR3 is TGTGCCAGCAAGGGACAAACGAACACCGGGGAGCTGTTTTTT. It yields the protein CASKGQTNTGELFF.

This clonotype was counted at least ten times. The chain employs TRBV7-8 and TRBJ2-1, with TRBD1 matching over 7 bases. The V and J ends lost 5 bases and 6 bases, in that order; junction bases with no gene match: 4. Germline values: CDR1 SGHVS, CDR2 FQNEAQ. The CDR3 totals 13 residues. The CDR3 DNA reads as TGTGCCAGCAGCACCCGGGACAGCAATGAGCAGTTCTTC. Translated, it gives CASSTRDSNEQFF.

In its sample, this clonotype was seen a few times. The rearrangement uses TRBV10-3 and TRBJ1-6; no firm D call. With 3 bases removed from V and 9 bases from J, the gap between germline ends came to 15 bases. This CDR3 spans 15 amino acids. CDR1 is ENHRY, CDR2 SYGVKD, per germline. CDR3 nucleotide sequence: TGTGCCATCAGTGATCCGAGGGAGGGAGGTTCACCCCTCCACTTT. Its protein product is CAISDPREGGSPLHF.

In this sample, this clonotype turned up many times. V and J are TRBV19 and TRBJ2-5, with 15 bases identical to TRBD2. CDR1 is LNHDA and CDR2 is SQIVND in the germline V gene (reference sequence). Trimming at V came to 7 bases and at J to 5 bases, leaving 17 bases not matched to a gene. The CDR3 totals 19 residues. The CDR3 sequence is CASTPREGLAGGCVETQYF. CDR3 bases: TGTGCCAGTACCCCCAGGGAGGGACTAGCGGGGGGTTGCGTTGAGACCCAGTACTTC.

This clonotype has ten or more counts. The rearrangement uses TRBV6-6 and TRBJ2-1, with TRBD1 matching over 10 bases. This CDR3 comprises 15 residues. Germline-derived CDR1 and CDR2 are MNHNY and SVGAGI (reference sequence). The ends lost 2 bases at V and 6 bases at J; junction bases unmatched: 4. Here the CDR3 DNA reads TGTGCCAGCAGTTACGGGGACAGGGGCGGCAATGAGCAGTTCTTC. Translation gives CASSYGDRGGNEQFF.

This clonotype has ten or more counts. The rearrangement links TRBV18 to TRBJ1-1; TRBD1 matches 8 bases. The CDR3 totals 14 residues. V was clipped by 3 bases and J by 5 bases; unmatched bases: 5. Germline V gene sequence: CDR1 KGHSH, CDR2 LQKENI. CDR3 in amino acids: CASSPQGAGTEAFF. In nucleotides, the CDR3 is TGTGCCAGCTCACCGCAGGGGGCGGGTACTGAAGCTTTCTTT.

The table lists this clonotype with many counts. The chain links TRBV9 to TRBJ1-1; D is undetermined. Germline CDR1 and CDR2: SGDLS and YYNGEE. The CDR3 loop spans 16 amino acids. V lost 0 bases, J lost 3 bases, and 15 bases lay in between. The CDR3 DNA reads TGTGCCAGCAGCGTAGTCCCCTCTACATCCGACACTGAAGCTTTCTTT. This translates into CASSVVPSTSDTEAFF.

The CDR3: CASSSTWGSYEQYF. The CDR3 bases are TGTGCCAGCAGCTCCACTTGGGGGTCCTACGAGCAGTACTTC. The gene calls are TRBV9 and TRBJ2-7; D assignment may be TRBD1 or TRBD2 (5 bases each). The CDR3 loop spans 14 amino acids. Germline CDR1 is SGDLS and CDR2 is YYNGEE. Trimming left V 4 bases short and J 1 base short, with 12 bases between. The variable domain in full, with the rest retrieved from reference TRBV9 and TRBJ2-7, is DSGVTQTPKHLITATGQRVTLRCSPRSGDLSVYWYQQSLDQGLQFLIQYYNGEERAKGNILERFSAQQFPDLHSELNLSSLELGDSALYFCASSSTWGSYEQYFGPGTRLTVT.

The table lists this clonotype with many counts. The chain links TRBV15 to TRBJ1-6, with unresolved D. V shed 0 bases and J shed 7 bases, with 10 bases lying between them. Germline lookup yields CDR1 LNHNV and CDR2 YYDKDF (reference sequence). CDR3 length equals 15 residues. DNA of the CDR3: TGTGCCACCAGCAGAGATGTGGGCGGAAATTCACCCCTCCACTTT. Protein product: CATSRDVGGNSPLHF.

This clonotype rates as medium-sized. This chain uses TRBV9 with TRBJ2-3, with D perhaps being TRBD1 or TRBD2 (6 bases each). The germline gives CDR1 SGDLS, CDR2 YYNGEE. The ends were cut back, 3 bases at V and 2 bases at J, with 13 bases in the middle. CDR3 length: 15 amino acids. CDR3 sequence: CASSGGGFYTDTQYF. Here the CDR3 DNA reads TGTGCCAGCAGCGGAGGGGGGTTTTACACAGATACGCAGTATTTT.

This clonotype occurred many times. The CDR3 region is CASSPGGTEAFF. The DNA of the CDR3 is TGTGCCAGCAGCCCCGGGGGGACTGAAGCTTTCTTT. The rearrangement joins TRBV7-8 to TRBJ1-1, with D possibly matching TRBD1 (5 bases). Germline CDR1 and CDR2: SGHVS and FQNEAQ. Trimming cost V 5 bases and J 5 bases, with 9 bases left between them. The CDR3 is made up of 12 amino acids.